Included here is one T cell receptor beta chain sequence, with context. Its antigen is unknown. CDR1 is SGHTA and CDR2 is FQGTGA in the germline V gene. The CDR3 totals 19 residues. Primers used in a second PCR of about 7 to 12 cycles were a sample-barcoded 5' primer and a J-beta primer mix. TCRdb processed the 5' RACE reads anew with MiXCR; each CDR3 protein has one entry. The data hold roughly 680,000 distinct CDR3 sequences, with roughly 21% observed a single time. This sample was taken from a study of blood T cells in healthy people across ages. Notes on the study in general: Older individuals had lower TCR beta diversity per million T cells (the decline was roughly linear). Because donor CMV status was unknown, expanded clonotype changes were possibly confounded. Naive CD4+ cells and diversity were both higher in long-lived donors than in aged donors.

The material sequenced was blood. The J gene is TRBJ2-5, the V gene TRBV7-3; D is perhaps TRBD1 (6 bases). Matching the DNA end better, TRBJ2-7 makes the J call doubtful. The receptor was derived from a man between 65 and 79 years old in good health. The CDR3: CASSFNGQPDLAGSYEQYF. In DNA, the CDR3 is TGTGCCAGCAGCTTTAACGGACAGCCGGACCTAGCAGGCTCCTACGAGCAGTACTTC.